Shown below are 14 T cell receptor beta chains from a single sample sequenced in a study of cytotoxic CD8 clonotypes in ibrutinib-treated CLL. Only in-frame clones appear in the TCRdb table, and some are missing; sequencing was by immunoSEQ multiplex PCR. Of a few hundred thousand clones in the sample, 70% to 80% were seen once. This specimen consisted of PBMCs, obtained before ibrutinib treatment. All receptors come from a human donor with chronic lymphocytic leukemia.

The chain employs TRBV28 and TRBJ2-7; 8 bases align to TRBD2. The CDR3 is 15 amino acids. CDR1 and CDR2 from the germline V gene are MDHEN and SYDVKM. The junction had 10 bases not matched to a gene; V was cut back by 6 bases and J by 3 bases. CDR3 protein: CASSVPGTRDYEQYF. In DNA form, the CDR3 reads TGTGCCAGCAGCGTCCCCGGGACTAGGGACTACGAGCAGTACTTC.

This clone came up once. The junction and the germline gene differ at one end; a read error may be behind it. The CDR3 DNA follows: TGTGCTAGCAGCTTAGACAGGGCCGTGTCCGGGGAGCTGTTTTTT. Residues: CASSLDRAVSGELFF. The J gene is TRBJ2-2, the V gene TRBV7-7, with TRBD1 identical over 7 bases. Germline V gene data show CDR1 as SSHAT and CDR2 as FNYEAQ (reference sequence). The CDR3 has 15 amino acids.

This clone is a singleton in its sample. The chain joins TRBV28 to TRBJ2-7, with 12 bases matching TRBD2. The CDR3 length is 15 residues. Germline V gene data show CDR1 as MDHEN and CDR2 as SYDVKM. V lost 6 bases and J lost 2; bases outside the gene matches: 5. CDR3 in DNA: TGTGCCAGCAGGCCCGGACTAGCGGGAACCTACGAGCAGTACTTC. As protein: CASRPGLAGTYEQYF.

This chain joins TRBV10-3 and TRBJ2-7; tentative D call: TRBD1 (6 bases). The germline V gene has CDR1 ENHRY and CDR2 SYGVKD. Trimming took off 0 bases at V and 5 bases at J, with 8 bases between the two ends. This CDR3 spans 13 amino acids. As DNA, the CDR3 is TGTGCCATCAGTGAGTCGGGGGCACACGAGCAGTACTTC. Translating gives CAISESGAHEQYF.

The rearrangement joins TRBV7-2 to TRBJ2-5, with 10 bases lining up with TRBD2. CDR1 and CDR2 from the germline V gene are SGHTA and FQGNSA. The CDR3 runs 16 residues. The junction had 3 bases not matched to a gene; V was cut back by 1 base and J by 1 base. CDR3 loop: CASSLVSGRFQETQYF. CDR3 sequence (DNA): TGTGCCAGCAGCTTAGTTAGCGGGAGGTTCCAAGAGACCCAGTACTTC.

The V and J genes are TRBV7-9 and TRBJ2-4; D is possibly TRBD2 (8 bases). CDR1 SEHNR and CDR2 FQNEAQ come from the germline V gene (reference sequence). CDR3 length: 15 amino acids. Trimming pared 5 bases from V and 9 bases from J, leaving 20 bases between. The CDR3 DNA is TGTGCCAGCAGCCGGGCGGGACTAGGGGGCGGCATTCAGTACTTC. Protein sequence: CASSRAGLGGGIQYF. Together with reference TRBV7-9 and TRBJ2-4, the CDR3 gives the full variable domain: DTGVSQNPRHKITKRGQNVTFRCDPISEHNRLYWYRQTLGQGPEFLTYFQNEAQLEKSRLLSDRFSAERPKGSFSTLEIQRTEQGDSAMYLCASSRAGLGGGIQYFGAGTRLSVL.

The chain links TRBV10-3 to TRBJ1-4; a weak D match, TRBD1 (6 bases). Between the trimmed V and J ends, which lost 6 bases and 0 bases, there was a span of 14 bases. CDR1 is ENHRY, CDR2 SYGVKD, per germline. The CDR3 runs 16 residues. Here the CDR3 reads CAISDGQLATNEKLFF. The CDR3 DNA is TGTGCCATCAGCGACGGACAGCTGGCAACTAATGAAAAACTGTTTTTT.

The CDR3 DNA sequence: TGCAGTGCTAGTTACGGGTTAGCTTTCTTT. Residues: CSASYGLAFF. The V call is TRBV20-1, the J call TRBJ1-1, with D unresolved. Germline lookup yields CDR1 DFQATT and CDR2 SNEGSKA (reference sequence). Trimming shortened V by 3 bases and J by 10 bases, and 9 bases separated the two germline ends. The CDR3 is 10 residues long.

The chain has TRBV29-1 and TRBJ2-1; 12 bases fit TRBD2. This CDR3 has 14 residues. The ends lost 1 base at V and 6 bases at J; junction bases unmatched: 1. Germline V gene lookup returns CDR1 SQVTM and CDR2 ANQGSEA. CDR3 sequence reads: CSVEGLAGANEQFF. For the CDR3, the DNA is TGCAGCGTTGAAGGACTAGCGGGAGCCAATGAGCAGTTCTTC.

This chain joins TRBV11-2 and TRBJ1-3, with D hard to call. Looked up from germline, CDR1 is SGHAT and CDR2 is FQNNGV. The length of the CDR3 is 12 residues. V dropped 5 bases and J dropped 4 bases, with 6 bases sitting between them. For the CDR3, the DNA is TGTGCCAGCAGCCGACCCGGAAACACCATATATTTT. Translated: CASSRPGNTIYF.

Points on this clone: Relative to the germline gene, one junction end is altered; a read error may explain this. The J gene is TRBJ2-1, the V gene TRBV7-7; 8 bases fit TRBD1. The CDR3 runs 15 residues. The germline gives CDR1 SSHAT, CDR2 FNYEAQ (reference sequence). DNA for the CDR3: TGTGCTAGCAGCCTGGACGGACAGGGATTAAGTGAGCAGTTCTTC. Protein product: CASSLDGQGLSEQFF.

The chain uses TRBV5-1 and TRBJ2-1; TRBD2 matches 10 bases. Germline V gene lookup returns CDR1 SGHRS and CDR2 YFSETQ. This CDR3 is 15 amino acids long. Unmatched junction bases numbered 7, after V lost 0 bases and J lost 10 bases. CDR3 sequence reads: CASSLVAGSGREQFF. CDR3 DNA: TGCGCCAGCAGCTTGGTGGCGGGTAGCGGGAGGGAGCAGTTCTTC.

The chain joins TRBV6-4 to TRBJ1-5; D remains ambiguous. The CDR3 runs 13 residues. Between the trimmed V and J ends, which lost 3 bases and 3 bases, there was a span of 6 bases. CDR1 MRHNA and CDR2 SNTAGT come from the germline V gene. The DNA of the CDR3 is TGTGCCAGCAGTGAACAGTACAATCAGCCCCAGCATTTT. It yields the protein CASSEQYNQPQHF.

This clone has a single count. V and J are TRBV10-3 and TRBJ2-5; the D gene is possibly TRBD2 (6 bases). The germline gives CDR1 ENHRY, CDR2 SYGVKD. Trimming pared 10 bases from V and 0 bases from J, leaving 9 bases between. The CDR3 is 12 amino acids. The CDR3 loop reads CATRTNQETQYF. In DNA, the CDR3 is TGTGCCACCCGGACTAACCAAGAGACCCAGTACTTC.